Listed below are T cell receptor beta chains from one sample, sequenced in a study of blood T cell repertoires in COVID-19. Assay: immunoSEQ multiplex PCR; the TCRdb copy retains only in-frame clones and omits some. The table lists roughly 210,000 clones, around 84% of them singletons. The sequencing input was peripheral blood. The receptors were sampled from a woman of 80 years or more with COVID-19, enrolled during active disease. The CDR3 runs from the conserved cysteine through the conserved F or W. A D gene is named only where the DNA matches it firmly. Not all rows give a size; the values are once, few, many and, for expanded clones, a class.

size: -
J: TRBJ2-1
D: -
V: TRBV6-8
DNA: TGTGCCAGCAGTTACCCGGGCAGGGGTTTCGAAGAGCAGTTCTTC
CDR3: CASSYPGRGFEEQFF

size: -
J: TRBJ1-5
D: TRBD1
V: TRBV2
DNA: TGTGCCAGCAGAGATCAACGACAGGGGCGACAGCCCCAGCATTTT
CDR3: CASRDQRQGRQPQHF

size: -
J: TRBJ1-4
D: TRBD1
V: TRBV19
DNA: TGTGCCAGTAGGACCGGGACAGGGGGTGAAAAACTGTTTTTT
CDR3: CASRTGTGGEKLFF

size: few
J: TRBJ1-2
D: -
V: TRBV7-9
DNA: TGTGCCAGCAGCTTGGAGTATGGCTACACCTTC
CDR3: CASSLEYGYTF

size: -
J: TRBJ1-3
D: TRBD1
V: TRBV30
DNA: TGTGCCTGGAGTGGGGGGACAGGAAAGTACGGAAACACCATATATTTT
CDR3: CAWSGGTGKYGNTIYF

size: -
J: TRBJ1-1
D: -
V: TRBV7-9
DNA: TGTGCCAGCAGCCGCACCCAAGAGGGCACTGAAGCTTTCTTT
CDR3: CASSRTQEGTEAFF

size: -
J: TRBJ1-2
D: -
V: TRBV12-3/TRBV12-4
DNA: TGTGCCAGCAGTTTAGCGAGCTATGGCTACACCTTC
CDR3: CASSLASYGYTF

size: once
J: TRBJ1-2
D: -
V: TRBV2
DNA: TGTGCCAGCATGGCAGGGGTGTACTATGGCTACACCTTC
CDR3: CASMAGVYYGYTF

size: -
J: TRBJ2-7
D: TRBD2
V: TRBV2
DNA: TGTGCCAGCAACCGCGGGACTAGCGGGGGGGCTTCCTACGAGCAGTACTTC
CDR3: CASNRGTSGGASYEQYF

size: -
J: TRBJ1-2
D: TRBD1
V: TRBV29-1
DNA: TGCAGCGCAGGCGGACAGGCCAACTATGGCTACACCTTC
CDR3: CSAGGQANYGYTF

size: -
J: TRBJ2-3
D: TRBD2
V: TRBV28
DNA: TGTGCCACCCTTACACCGGGACTAGCGGGGGGGTCGGCAGATACGCAGTATTTT
CDR3: CATLTPGLAGGSADTQYF

size: once
J: TRBJ1-5
D: -
V: TRBV2
DNA: TGTGCCAGCACTCGAGGGTTCGTTGATCCCCAGCATTTT
CDR3: CASTRGFVDPQHF

size: few
J: TRBJ1-5
D: -
V: TRBV19
DNA: TGTGCCACCTTAGACTCAGGGGCCCCTAGCAATCAGCCCCAGCATTTT
CDR3: CATLDSGAPSNQPQHF

size: -
J: TRBJ1-2
D: -
V: TRBV2
DNA: TGTGCCAGCAGGGGTGGCCAGGGGATGCGCTACACCTTC
CDR3: CASRGGQGMRYTF

size: few
J: TRBJ1-1
D: -
V: TRBV24-1
DNA: TGTGCCACCCGGGCAGGGGATTTTACTGAAGCTTTCTTT
CDR3: CATRAGDFTEAFF

size: -
J: TRBJ1-1
D: -
V: TRBV7-2
DNA: TGTGCCAGCAGCTTACACATGAACACTGAAGCTTTCTTT
CDR3: CASSLHMNTEAFF

size: -
J: TRBJ1-5
D: -
V: TRBV6-4
DNA: TGTGCCAGCAGTGAGGGCGTGAATCAGCCCCAGCATTTT
CDR3: CASSEGVNQPQHF

size: -
J: TRBJ1-2
D: -
V: TRBV6-5
DNA: TGTGCCAGCAGTACCGGAGATAACTATGGCTACACCTTC
CDR3: CASSTGDNYGYTF

size: -
J: TRBJ2-5
D: -
V: TRBV11-2
DNA: TGTGCCAGCAGCCTAGGGACAAAAGAGACCCAGTACTTC
CDR3: CASSLGTKETQYF

size: -
J: TRBJ2-5
D: TRBD2
V: TRBV10-3
DNA: TGTGCCATCAGTCTGACTAGCGGGGGGCCCAAAGAGACCCAGTACTTC
CDR3: CAISLTSGGPKETQYF

size: -
J: TRBJ2-4
D: -
V: TRBV27
DNA: TGTGCCAGCAGGGGGCACCTGGGGAACATTCAGTACTTC
CDR3: CASRGHLGNIQYF

size: once
J: TRBJ2-5
D: TRBD1
V: TRBV10-3
DNA: TGTGCCATCAGTGACCGGGACAGGGGTAAAGAGACCCAGTACTTC
CDR3: CAISDRDRGKETQYF

size: -
J: TRBJ2-2
D: -
V: TRBV7-9
DNA: TGTGCCAGCAGCGCCCATACAAATATGAACACCGGGGAGCTGTTTTTT
CDR3: CASSAHTNMNTGELFF

size: -
J: TRBJ1-5
D: TRBD1
V: TRBV6-5
DNA: TGTGCCAGCAGCCGGACAGGGGGTGTTAATCAGCCCCAGCATTTT
CDR3: CASSRTGGVNQPQHF

size: -
J: TRBJ2-2
D: TRBD2
V: TRBV6-2/TRBV6-3
DNA: TGTGCCAGCAGTGTGGGGGGGAGAGGGCCCGGGGAGCTGTTTTTT
CDR3: CASSVGGRGPGELFF

size: few
J: TRBJ2-5
D: TRBD2
V: TRBV5-1
DNA: TGCGCCAGCAGCCAGGGACTAGCGGGGCAAGAGACCCAGTACTTC
CDR3: CASSQGLAGQETQYF

size: -
J: TRBJ2-6
D: TRBD2
V: TRBV9
DNA: TGTGCCAGCAGCGTAGGAGATAGCGGGGTGAATGGGGCCAACGTCCTGACTTTC
CDR3: CASSVGDSGVNGANVLTF

size: -
J: TRBJ1-1
D: -
V: TRBV10-3
DNA: TGTGCCATCAGTGAGTCGTCAGGGCCGGCCACTGAAGCTTTCTTT
CDR3: CAISESSGPATEAFF

size: few
J: TRBJ1-2
D: -
V: TRBV28
DNA: TGTGCCAACCAGGGGAAGGATGGCTACACCTTC
CDR3: CANQGKDGYTF

size: -
J: TRBJ2-2
D: TRBD1
V: TRBV28
DNA: TGTGCCAGCAGTTTATCGGGACAGGGGGCATCCGGGGAGCTGTTTTTT
CDR3: CASSLSGQGASGELFF

size: -
J: TRBJ1-2
D: -
V: TRBV19
DNA: TGTGCCAGTAGTATATCCCGGTTCTATGGCTACACCTTC
CDR3: CASSISRFYGYTF

size: -
J: TRBJ2-1
D: -
V: TRBV5-5
DNA: TGTGCCAGCAGCACCACAGGATACAATGAGCAGTTCTTC
CDR3: CASSTTGYNEQFF

size: -
J: TRBJ2-7
D: -
V: TRBV3-1/TRBV3-2
DNA: TGTGCCAGCAGCCACCAGCGGGCCGAGCAGTACTTC
CDR3: CASSHQRAEQYF

size: -
J: TRBJ1-1
D: -
V: TRBV5-1
DNA: TGCGCCAGCAGCGAAGAACTGGGGGGCACTGAAGCTTTCTTT
CDR3: CASSEELGGTEAFF

size: -
J: TRBJ2-1
D: -
V: TRBV7-2
DNA: TGTGCCAGCAGCCTATCTCAGGGACTCGGATCCAATGAGCAGTTCTTC
CDR3: CASSLSQGLGSNEQFF

size: few
J: TRBJ1-2
D: -
V: TRBV6-5
DNA: TGTGCCAGCAGCCTTCACAGGAGGGACGGCTACACCTTC
CDR3: CASSLHRRDGYTF

size: -
J: TRBJ1-5
D: -
V: TRBV28
DNA: TGTGCCAGCAGTTTTGAGCGTGCGAGCAATCAGCCCCAGCATTTT
CDR3: CASSFERASNQPQHF

size: -
J: TRBJ1-3
D: -
V: TRBV10-3
DNA: TGTGCCATCAGTGAGGGAGGGCAGGGAGGCAACACCATATATTTT
CDR3: CAISEGGQGGNTIYF

size: -
J: TRBJ1-2
D: -
V: TRBV29-1
DNA: TGCAGCGTCAGGGTCAACTATGGCTACACCTTC
CDR3: CSVRVNYGYTF

size: once
J: TRBJ2-1
D: TRBD2
V: TRBV5-1
DNA: TGCGCCAGCAGCTTTGGAGTGGGACTAGCGGATTACAACAATGAGCAGTTCTTC
CDR3: CASSFGVGLADYNNEQFF

size: once
J: TRBJ2-3
D: TRBD1
V: TRBV2
DNA: TGTGCCAGCAGAGACGACAGGGAAGATACGCAGTATTTT
CDR3: CASRDDREDTQYF

size: -
J: TRBJ1-4
D: TRBD1
V: TRBV12-3/TRBV12-4
DNA: TGTGCCAGCAGACAGGGGGCAGGTGAAAAACTGTTTTTT
CDR3: CASRQGAGEKLFF

size: few
J: TRBJ1-5
D: TRBD1
V: TRBV18
DNA: TGTGCCAGCTCACTAGCAGGACAGGTCAATCAGCCCCAGCATTTT
CDR3: CASSLAGQVNQPQHF

size: once
J: TRBJ1-3
D: -
V: TRBV5-1
DNA: TGCGCCAGCGATCTGGATCGACAGCTCCCGAAGAGCTCTGGAAACACCATATATTTT
CDR3: CASDLDRQLPKSSGNTIYF

size: -
J: TRBJ1-3
D: TRBD1
V: TRBV30
DNA: TGTGCCTGGAGTGTCGACAGGGCCTCTGGAAACACCATATATTTT
CDR3: CAWSVDRASGNTIYF

size: -
J: TRBJ2-5
D: TRBD2
V: TRBV18
DNA: TGTGCCAGCTCACCACGGTCTAGCGGGGAGGAGACCCAGTACTTC
CDR3: CASSPRSSGEETQYF

size: -
J: TRBJ2-7
D: -
V: TRBV7-8
DNA: TGTGCCAGCAGCTTAGTAATCAGGACAGCGAAGGGACGAGCAGAGTACTTC
CDR3: CASSLVIRTAKGRAEYF

size: -
J: TRBJ2-3
D: TRBD1
V: TRBV5-4
DNA: TGTGCCAGCAGCCCCGGGACAGCTAGCACAGATACGCAGTATTTT
CDR3: CASSPGTASTDTQYF

size: -
J: TRBJ1-2
D: -
V: TRBV5-1
DNA: TGCGCCAGCACGCGTGACAGTCCCTATGGCTACACCTTC
CDR3: CASTRDSPYGYTF

size: -
J: TRBJ1-6
D: -
V: TRBV30
DNA: TGTGCCTGGAAGGAGGGGGGGATGTCACCCCTCCACTTT
CDR3: CAWKEGGMSPLHF